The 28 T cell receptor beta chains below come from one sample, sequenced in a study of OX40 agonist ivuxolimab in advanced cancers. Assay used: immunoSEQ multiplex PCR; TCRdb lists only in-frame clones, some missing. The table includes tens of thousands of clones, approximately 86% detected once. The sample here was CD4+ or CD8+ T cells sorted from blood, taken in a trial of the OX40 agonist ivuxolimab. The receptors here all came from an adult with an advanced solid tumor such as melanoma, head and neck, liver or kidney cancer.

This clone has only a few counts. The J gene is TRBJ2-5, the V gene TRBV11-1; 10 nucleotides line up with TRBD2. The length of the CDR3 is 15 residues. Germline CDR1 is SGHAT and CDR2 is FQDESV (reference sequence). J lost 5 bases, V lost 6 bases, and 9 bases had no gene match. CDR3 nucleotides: TGTGCCAGCAGTGACGAGCGGGAGGGCCAGGAGACCCAGTACTTC. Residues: CASSDEREGQETQYF.

CDR3 nucleotide sequence: TGTGCCAGCAGCTTAGGGGGGGTTGGGTCTAGCTCCTACAATGAGCAGTTCTTC. Amino acids: CASSLGGVGSSSYNEQFF. The chain is built from TRBV11-2 and TRBJ2-1; D possibly corresponds to TRBD2 (6 bases). The CDR3 length is 18 residues. V lost 1 base and J lost 0, with 16 bases in between. Germline CDR1 is SGHAT and CDR2 is FQNNGV.

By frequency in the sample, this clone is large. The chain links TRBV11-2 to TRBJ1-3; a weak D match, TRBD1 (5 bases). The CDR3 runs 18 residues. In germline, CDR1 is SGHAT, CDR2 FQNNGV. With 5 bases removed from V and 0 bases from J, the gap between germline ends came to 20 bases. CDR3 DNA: TGTGCCAGCAGCCGCGCCGTGGGGACGGCTAGCTCTGGAAACACCATATATTTT. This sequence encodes CASSRAVGTASSGNTIYF.

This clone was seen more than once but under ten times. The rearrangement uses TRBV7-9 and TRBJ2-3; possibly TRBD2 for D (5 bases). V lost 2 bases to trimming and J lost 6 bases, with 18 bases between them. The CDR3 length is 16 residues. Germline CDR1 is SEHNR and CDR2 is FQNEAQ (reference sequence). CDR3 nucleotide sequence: TGTGCCAGCAGCTTAACACCCGGGGTAGCGTCGGATACGCAGTATTTT. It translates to CASSLTPGVASDTQYF.

CDR3 loop: CASSPPFGETQYF. CDR3 DNA: TGTGCCAGCTCACCACCATTTGGGGAGACCCAGTACTTC. The chain has TRBV18 and TRBJ2-5; D ambiguous. Trimming cost V 0 bases and J 5 bases, with 7 bases left between them. Per germline, CDR1 KGHSH and CDR2 LQKENI. This CDR3 comprises 13 residues. Using reference TRBV18 and TRBJ2-5 for the parts outside the CDR3, the full variable domain is NAGVMQNPRHLVRRRGQEARLRCSPMKGHSHVYWYRQLPEEGLKFMVYLQKENIIDESGMPKERFSAEFPKEGPSILRIQQVVRGDSAAYFCASSPPFGETQYFGPGTRLLVL.

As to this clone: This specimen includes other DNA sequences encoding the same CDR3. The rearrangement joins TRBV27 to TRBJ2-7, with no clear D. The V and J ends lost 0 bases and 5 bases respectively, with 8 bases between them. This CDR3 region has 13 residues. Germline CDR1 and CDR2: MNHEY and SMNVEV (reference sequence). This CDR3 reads CASSLSPRHEQYF. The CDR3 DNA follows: TGTGCCAGCAGTTTATCTCCCCGCCACGAGCAGTACTTC.

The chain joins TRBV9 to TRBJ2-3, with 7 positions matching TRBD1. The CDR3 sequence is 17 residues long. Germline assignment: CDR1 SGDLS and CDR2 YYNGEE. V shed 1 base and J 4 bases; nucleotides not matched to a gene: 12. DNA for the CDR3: TGTGCCAGCAGCGTAACATCTAGCAGGGGGTTGGCAGATACGCAGTATTTT. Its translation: CASSVTSSRGLADTQYF.

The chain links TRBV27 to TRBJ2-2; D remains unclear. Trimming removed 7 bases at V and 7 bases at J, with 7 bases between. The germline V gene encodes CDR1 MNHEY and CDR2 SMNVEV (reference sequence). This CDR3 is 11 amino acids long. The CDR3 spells CASTLNGELFF. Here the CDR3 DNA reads TGTGCCAGCACCCTAAACGGGGAGCTGTTTTTT.

CDR3 residues: CASSHSYEQYF. CDR3 coding DNA: TGTGCCAGCAGCCACTCCTACGAGCAGTACTTC. The rearrangement links TRBV11-3 to TRBJ2-7; D is uncertain. Germline V CDR1 and CDR2: SGHNT, YENEEA. The germline V and J ends were trimmed by 5 bases and 0 bases, with 2 bases remaining between them. This CDR3 spans 11 amino acids.

For the CDR3, the DNA is TGTGCCTGGAGTGTATTCCGGTCCACTGAAGCTTTCTTT. It codes for CAWSVFRSTEAFF. The chain couples TRBV30 to TRBJ1-1; no firm D call. V lost 0 bases, J lost 4 bases, and 9 bases lay in between. CDR1 GTSNPN and CDR2 SVGIG come from the germline V gene (reference sequence). The CDR3 extends over 13 amino acids.

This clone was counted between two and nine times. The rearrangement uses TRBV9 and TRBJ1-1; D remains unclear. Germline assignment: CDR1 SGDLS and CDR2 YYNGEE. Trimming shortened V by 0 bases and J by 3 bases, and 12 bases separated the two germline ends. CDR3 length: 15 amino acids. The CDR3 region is CASSVGRFGDTEAFF. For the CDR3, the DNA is TGTGCCAGCAGCGTAGGGCGTTTCGGGGACACTGAAGCTTTCTTT.

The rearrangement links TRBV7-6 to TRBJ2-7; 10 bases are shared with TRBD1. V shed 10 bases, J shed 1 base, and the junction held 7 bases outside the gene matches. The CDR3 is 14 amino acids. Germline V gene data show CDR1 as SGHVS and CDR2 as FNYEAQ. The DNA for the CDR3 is TGTGCCACTTCCGGGACAGGGGTTTCCTACGAGCAGTACTTC. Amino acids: CATSGTGVSYEQYF.

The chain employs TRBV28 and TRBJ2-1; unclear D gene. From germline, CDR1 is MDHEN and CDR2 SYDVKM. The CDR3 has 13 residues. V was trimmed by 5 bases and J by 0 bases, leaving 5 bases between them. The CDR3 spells CASSPGSYNEQFF. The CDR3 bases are TGTGCCAGCAGTCCAGGCTCCTACAATGAGCAGTTCTTC. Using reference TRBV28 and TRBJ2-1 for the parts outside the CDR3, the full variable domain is DVKVTQSSRYLVKRTGEKVFLECVQDMDHENMFWYRQDPGLGLRLIYFSYDVKMKEKGDIPEGYSVSREKKERFSLILESASTNQTSMYLCASSPGSYNEQFFGPGTRLTVL.

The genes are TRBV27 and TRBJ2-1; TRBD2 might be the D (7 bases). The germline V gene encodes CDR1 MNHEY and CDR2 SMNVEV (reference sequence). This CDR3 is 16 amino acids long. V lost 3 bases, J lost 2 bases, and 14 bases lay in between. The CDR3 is CASSLVRGAPYNEQFF. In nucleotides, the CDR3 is TGTGCCAGCAGTTTGGTACGGGGGGCCCCCTACAATGAGCAGTTCTTC.

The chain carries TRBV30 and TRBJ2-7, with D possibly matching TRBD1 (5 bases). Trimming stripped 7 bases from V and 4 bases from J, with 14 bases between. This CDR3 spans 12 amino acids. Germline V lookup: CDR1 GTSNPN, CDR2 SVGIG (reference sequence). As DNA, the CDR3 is TGTGCCTTTAAAGGGGCTAGTTACGAGCAGTACTTC. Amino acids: CAFKGASYEQYF.

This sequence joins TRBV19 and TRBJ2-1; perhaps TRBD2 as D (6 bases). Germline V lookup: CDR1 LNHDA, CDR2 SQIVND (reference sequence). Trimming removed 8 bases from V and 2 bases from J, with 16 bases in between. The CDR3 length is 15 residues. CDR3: CASAVLAGTYNEQFF. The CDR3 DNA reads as TGTGCCAGTGCCGTCTTGGCGGGAACCTACAATGAGCAGTTCTTC.

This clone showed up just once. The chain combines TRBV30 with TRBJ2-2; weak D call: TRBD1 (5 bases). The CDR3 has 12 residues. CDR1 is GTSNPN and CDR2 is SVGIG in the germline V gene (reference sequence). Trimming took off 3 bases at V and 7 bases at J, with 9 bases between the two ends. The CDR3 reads CAWRGDNGELFF. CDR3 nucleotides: TGTGCCTGGAGAGGGGATAACGGGGAGCTGTTTTTT.

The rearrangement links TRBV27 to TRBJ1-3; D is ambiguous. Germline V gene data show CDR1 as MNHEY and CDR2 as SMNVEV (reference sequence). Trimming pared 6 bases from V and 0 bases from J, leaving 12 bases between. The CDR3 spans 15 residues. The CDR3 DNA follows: TGTGCCAGCAGCCGGGGATCTAGCTCTGGAAACACCATATATTTT. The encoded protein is CASSRGSSSGNTIYF.

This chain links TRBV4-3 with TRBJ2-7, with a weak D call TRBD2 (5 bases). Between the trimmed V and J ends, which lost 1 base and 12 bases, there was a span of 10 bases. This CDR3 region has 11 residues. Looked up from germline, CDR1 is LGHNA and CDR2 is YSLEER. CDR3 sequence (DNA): TGCGCCAGCAGCCAAGGAGGGTTGACGTACTTC. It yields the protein CASSQGGLTYF.

Here the CDR3 reads CASSLAEAGYEQYF. The CDR3, as DNA: TGTGCCAGCAGCTTGGCGGAGGCCGGTTACGAGCAGTACTTC. J is TRBJ2-7 and V is TRBV5-4, with D tentatively TRBD2 (5 bases). Germline lookup yields CDR1 SGHNT and CDR2 YYREEE (reference sequence). V lost 0 bases and J 4 bases, leaving 11 bases between the germline ends. This CDR3 is 14 amino acids long.

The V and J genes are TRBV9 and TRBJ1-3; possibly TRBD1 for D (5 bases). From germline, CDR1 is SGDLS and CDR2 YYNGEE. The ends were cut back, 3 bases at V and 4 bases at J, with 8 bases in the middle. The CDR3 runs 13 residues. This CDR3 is CASSGGIGNTIYF. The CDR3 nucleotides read TGTGCCAGCAGCGGGGGGATCGGAAACACCATATATTTT.

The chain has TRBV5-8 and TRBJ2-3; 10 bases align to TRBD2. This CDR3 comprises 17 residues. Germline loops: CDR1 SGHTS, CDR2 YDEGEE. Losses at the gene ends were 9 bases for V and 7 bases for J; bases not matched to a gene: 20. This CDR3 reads CANILEAGGLALNTQYF. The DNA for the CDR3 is TGTGCCAACATTTTGGAAGCGGGGGGGCTGGCGCTGAATACGCAGTATTTT.

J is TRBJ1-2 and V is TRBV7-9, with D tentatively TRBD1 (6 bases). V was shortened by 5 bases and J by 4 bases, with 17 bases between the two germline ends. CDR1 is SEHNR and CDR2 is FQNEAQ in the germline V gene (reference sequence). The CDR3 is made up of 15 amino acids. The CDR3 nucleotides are TGTGCCAGCAGCCATTCAGGACAGACCTTCTATGGCTACACCTTC. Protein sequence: CASSHSGQTFYGYTF.

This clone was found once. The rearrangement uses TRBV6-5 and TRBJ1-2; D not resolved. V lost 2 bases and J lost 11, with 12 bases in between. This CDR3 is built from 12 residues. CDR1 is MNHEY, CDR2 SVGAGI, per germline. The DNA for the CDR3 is TGTGCCAGCAGTTACGAAGGACTCTTTTACACCTTC. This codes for CASSYEGLFYTF.

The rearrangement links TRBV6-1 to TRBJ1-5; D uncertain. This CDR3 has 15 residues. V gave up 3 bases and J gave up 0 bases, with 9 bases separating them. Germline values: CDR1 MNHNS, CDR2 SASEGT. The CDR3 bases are TGTGCCAGCAGTGATTTCGGAAATAGCAATCAGCCCCAGCATTTT. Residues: CASSDFGNSNQPQHF.

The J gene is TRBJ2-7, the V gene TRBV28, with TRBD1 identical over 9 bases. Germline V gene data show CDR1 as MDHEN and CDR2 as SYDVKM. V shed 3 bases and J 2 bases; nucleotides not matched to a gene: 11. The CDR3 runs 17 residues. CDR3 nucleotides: TGTGCCAGCAGTTTGACGGGACAGGGCGGGTGGCCCTACGAGCAGTACTTC. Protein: CASSLTGQGGWPYEQYF. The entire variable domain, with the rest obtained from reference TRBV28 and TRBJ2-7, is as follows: DVKVTQSSRYLVKRTGEKVFLECVQDMDHENMFWYRQDPGLGLRLIYFSYDVKMKEKGDIPEGYSVSREKKERFSLILESASTNQTSMYLCASSLTGQGGWPYEQYFGPGTRLTVT.

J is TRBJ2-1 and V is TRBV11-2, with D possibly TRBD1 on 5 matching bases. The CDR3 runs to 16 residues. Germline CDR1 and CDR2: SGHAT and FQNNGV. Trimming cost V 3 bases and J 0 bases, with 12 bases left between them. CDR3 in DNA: TGTGCCAGCAGCTTGTCGGAGCAGGGCTCCTACAATGAGCAGTTCTTC. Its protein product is CASSLSEQGSYNEQFF. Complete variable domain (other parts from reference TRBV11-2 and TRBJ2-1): EAGVAQSPRYKIIEKRQSVAFWCNPISGHATLYWYQQILGQGPKLLIQFQNNGVVDDSQLPKDRFSAERLKGVDSTLKIQPAKLEDSAVYLCASSLSEQGSYNEQFFGPGTRLTVL.

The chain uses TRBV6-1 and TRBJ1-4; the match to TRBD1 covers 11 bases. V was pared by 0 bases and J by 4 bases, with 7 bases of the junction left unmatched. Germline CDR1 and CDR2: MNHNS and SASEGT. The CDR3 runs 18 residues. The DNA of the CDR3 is TGTGCCAGCAGTGAAGCGCGGGGACAGGGGGGCCGTAATGAAAAACTGTTTTTT. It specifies CASSEARGQGGRNEKLFF.